This TCR beta chain is from a study of T-cell reconstitution after alpha-beta-depleted transplantation in children. Overall study findings and caveats: Surviving thymic progenitors and recipient T cells were the source of high TCRbeta diversity at day 60 in some patients. Fresh T-cell production supplied most of the T-cell counts and diversity seen one year after transplant. There were reportedly several hundred expanded graft clones from which alpha-beta T cells came about two months after transplant.

The CDR3 length is 16 residues. This clonotype was seen a few times. The antigen remains undetermined. Unique molecular identifiers featured in how the TCRbeta library was prepared. TCRdb used MiXCR to reprocess the PCR reads, holding one entry per CDR3 protein. Found here are some 830,000 distinct CDR3 sequences, 15% to 20% of them singletons; the top ten hold roughly 4.8%. The TCR originated in a male patient aged 10-17 years who had a stem cell transplant for acute lymphoblastic leukemia, so the T cells may come from the graft donor. The source was PBMCs, mostly from graft donor cells, collected 360 days after TCRalphabeta/CD19-depleted stem cell transplant. The chain combines TRBV21-1 with TRBJ2-1; TRBD1 is taken as the D call from the table, unchecked against the DNA. TRBV21-1 is recorded as a pseudogene. CDR3 DNA: TGTGCCAGCAGCAAAGGGGGACAGGTCCGGAGGTATGAGCAGTTCTTC. Translation: CASSKGGQVRRYEQFF.